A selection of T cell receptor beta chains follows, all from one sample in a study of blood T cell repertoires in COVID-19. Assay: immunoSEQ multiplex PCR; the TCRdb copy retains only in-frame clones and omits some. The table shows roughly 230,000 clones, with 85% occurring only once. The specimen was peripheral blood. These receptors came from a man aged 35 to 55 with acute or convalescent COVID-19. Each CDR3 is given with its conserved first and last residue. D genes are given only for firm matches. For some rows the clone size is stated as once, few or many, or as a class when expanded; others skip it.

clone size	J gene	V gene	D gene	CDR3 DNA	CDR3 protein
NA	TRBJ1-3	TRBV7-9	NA	TGTGCCAGCAGTTACTTCATGAATGTCGCAGGCTCTGGAAACACCATATATTTT	CASSYFMNVAGSGNTIYF
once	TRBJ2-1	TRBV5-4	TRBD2	TGTGCCAGCAGCGCCGGGACTAGCGGGGGAAATGAGCAGTTCTTC	CASSAGTSGGNEQFF
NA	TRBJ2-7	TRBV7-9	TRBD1	TGTGCCAGCAGCCAATCGGGGACAGGGGCCTACGAGCAGTACTTC	CASSQSGTGAYEQYF
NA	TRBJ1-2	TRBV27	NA	TGTGCCAGCAGCTCGGGGGGGAAGGGGAACTATGGCTACACCTTC	CASSSGGKGNYGYTF
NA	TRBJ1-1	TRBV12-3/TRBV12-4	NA	TGTGCCAGCAGCCCGGGGAACACTGAAGCTTTCTTT	CASSPGNTEAFF
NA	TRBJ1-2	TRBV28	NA	TGTGCCAGCAGTTTATCCCGAGGCTATGGCTACACCTTC	CASSLSRGYGYTF
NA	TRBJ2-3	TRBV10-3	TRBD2	TGTGCCATCAGTGGCGGGGGGGATACGCAGTATTTT	CAISGGGDTQYF
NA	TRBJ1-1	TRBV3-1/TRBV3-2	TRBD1	TGTGCCAGCAGCCGGGACAGGGAACAAAAAGCTTTCTTT	CASSRDREQKAFF
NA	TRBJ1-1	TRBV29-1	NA	TGCAGCGTAGCCCTGGTAGCTGAAGCTTTCTTT	CSVALVAEAFF
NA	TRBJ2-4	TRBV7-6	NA	TGTGCCAGCAGCTTGACGGGAGTTTACATTCAGTACTTC	CASSLTGVYIQYF
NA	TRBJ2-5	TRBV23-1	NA	TGCGCCAGCAGTCAATCGAGAGGGGGCGGGGAAGAGACCCAGTACTTC	CASSQSRGGGEETQYF
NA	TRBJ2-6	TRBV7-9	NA	TGTGCCAGCAGCGTTCTTCTTGGGGCCAACGTCCTGACTTTC	CASSVLLGANVLTF
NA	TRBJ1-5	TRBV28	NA	TGTGCCAGCACTCGAGGGTCCTATCAGCCCCAGCATTTT	CASTRGSYQPQHF
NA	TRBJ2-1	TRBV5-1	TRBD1	TGCGCCAGCAGCTTGGTTACAGGGGACAATGAGCAGTTCTTC	CASSLVTGDNEQFF
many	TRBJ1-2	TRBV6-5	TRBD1	TGTGCCAGCAGTTCACAGGGGTATGGCTACACCTTC	CASSSQGYGYTF
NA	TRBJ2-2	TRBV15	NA	TGTGCCACCAGCAGAGGTATCCTGAACACCGGGGAGCTGTTTTTT	CATSRGILNTGELFF
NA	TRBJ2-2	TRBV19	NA	TGTGCCAGTAGTATGTCGGGCAGGGTGAGGACCGGGGAGCTGTTTTTT	CASSMSGRVRTGELFF
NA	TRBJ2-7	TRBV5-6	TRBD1	TGTGCCAGCAGCCCCCTCAACCCTGGACAGGGACAATACGAGCAGTACTTC	CASSPLNPGQGQYEQYF
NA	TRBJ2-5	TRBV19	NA	TGTGCCAGTACGCCCGGTTACCAAGAGACCCAGTACTTC	CASTPGYQETQYF
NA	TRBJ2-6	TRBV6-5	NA	TGTGCCAGCAGTTCGAGTACCTACTCTGGGGCCAACGTCCTGACTTTC	CASSSSTYSGANVLTF
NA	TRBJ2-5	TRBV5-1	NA	TGCGCCAGCAGCTTCGGCGGGTGGGAGACCCAGTACTTC	CASSFGGWETQYF
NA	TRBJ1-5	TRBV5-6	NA	TGTGCCAGCAGCTACGACAGGAATCAGCCCCAGCATTTT	CASSYDRNQPQHF
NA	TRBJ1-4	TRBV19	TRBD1	TGTGCCAGTAGGCCGGGACAGGGCTCTGAAAAACTGTTTTTT	CASRPGQGSEKLFF
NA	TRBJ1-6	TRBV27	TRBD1	TGTGCCAGCAGTTTGGACAGGCTCGGGGTACCCCTCCACTTT	CASSLDRLGVPLHF
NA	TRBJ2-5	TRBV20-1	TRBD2	TGCAGTGCTAGTCTGCCTAGCGGGACCCAAGAGACCCAGTACTTC	CSASLPSGTQETQYF
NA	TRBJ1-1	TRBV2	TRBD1	TGTGCATCCCTAGGGGGCCCGAAGGGGCTCTTT	CASLGGPKGLF
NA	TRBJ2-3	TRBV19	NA	TGTGCCAGCCTAGGAGGAGATACGCAGTATTTT	CASLGGDTQYF
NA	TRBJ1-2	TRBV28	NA	TGTGCCAGCACCTCGGCCGGGAAAAAACTGGGTCTAGATGGCTACACCTTC	CASTSAGKKLGLDGYTF
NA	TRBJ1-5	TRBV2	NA	TGTGCCAGCAGTGAAATGCGGAATCAGCCCCAGCATTTT	CASSEMRNQPQHF
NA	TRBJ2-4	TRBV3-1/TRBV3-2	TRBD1	TGTGCCAGCAGCCTGCTCAGGACAGGGGGGAACATTCAGTACTTC	CASSLLRTGGNIQYF
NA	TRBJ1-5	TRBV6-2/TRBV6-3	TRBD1	TGTGCCAGCAGCGACAGGGGGGGGCAGCCCCAGCATTTT	CASSDRGGQPQHF
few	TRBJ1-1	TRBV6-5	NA	TGTGCCAGCAGTTGGAGGGCTGTGGGCACTGAAGCTTTCTTT	CASSWRAVGTEAFF
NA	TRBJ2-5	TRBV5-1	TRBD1	TGCGCCAGCAGCTCCGGGACAGGGGGCATTCTCCCAGAGACCCAGTACTTC	CASSSGTGGILPETQYF
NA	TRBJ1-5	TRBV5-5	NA	TGTGCCAGCAGCCCCTTAGGAGGGAACAATCAGCCCCAGCATTTT	CASSPLGGNNQPQHF
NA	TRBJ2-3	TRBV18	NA	TGTGCCAGCTCACCCGCTCGGACACAAAGCACAGATACGCAGTATTTT	CASSPARTQSTDTQYF
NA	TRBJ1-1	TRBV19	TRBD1	TGTGCCAGTAGTAGGGACAGAACAACCATGAACACTGAAGCTTTCTTT	CASSRDRTTMNTEAFF
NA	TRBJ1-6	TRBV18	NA	TGTGCCAGCTCACGACCATATGATTCACCCCTCCACTTT	CASSRPYDSPLHF
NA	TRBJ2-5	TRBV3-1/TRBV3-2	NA	TGTGCCAGCAGCCAAGACAGGTACCGGGAGACCCAGTACTTC	CASSQDRYRETQYF
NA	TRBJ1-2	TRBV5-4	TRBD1	TGTGCCAGCAGCTTGGGGGGGACAGCAAACTATGGCTACACCTTC	CASSLGGTANYGYTF
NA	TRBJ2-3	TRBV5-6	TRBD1	TGTGCCAGCAGCTGGGACAGAGACCTGCATACGCAGTATTTT	CASSWDRDLHTQYF
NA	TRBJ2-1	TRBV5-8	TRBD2	TGTGCCAGCACACTGGGGGGGAGGAGGATCTACAATGAGCAGTTCTTC	CASTLGGRRIYNEQFF
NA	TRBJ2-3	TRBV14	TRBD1	TGTGCCAGCAGCCCCAAACGACAGGGTATAACAGATACGCAGTATTTT	CASSPKRQGITDTQYF
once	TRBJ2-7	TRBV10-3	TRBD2	TGTGCCATCAGTGCCCCCGGGACTAGCGGGGGGATTCGCTCCTACGAGCAGTACTTC	CAISAPGTSGGIRSYEQYF
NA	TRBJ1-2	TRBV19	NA	TGTGCCAGTAGTAGGGCCACGGACTATGGCTACACCTTC	CASSRATDYGYTF
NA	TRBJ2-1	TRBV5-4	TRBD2	TGTGCCAGCAGCTTCGGGGGACTAGCGGGGTCCAATGAGCAGTTCTTC	CASSFGGLAGSNEQFF
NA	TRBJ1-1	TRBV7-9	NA	TGTGCCAGCACCCTCCAGCGGGACATAAACCCCGCCGAAGCTTTCTTT	CASTLQRDINPAEAFF
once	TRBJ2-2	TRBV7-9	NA	TGTGCCAGCAGCGTCGGGACAATCGTGTCCACCGGGGAGCTGTTTTTT	CASSVGTIVSTGELFF
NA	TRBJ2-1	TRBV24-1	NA	TGTGCCACCAGTGCCACCCTGGGGGGGGCACCCCTATTTTACAATGAGCAGTTCTTC	CATSATLGGAPLFYNEQFF
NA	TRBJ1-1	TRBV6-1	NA	TGTGCCAGCAGTGAAACTATCCCGACAGGTAACACTGAAGCTTTCTTT	CASSETIPTGNTEAFF
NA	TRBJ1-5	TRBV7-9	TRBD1	TGTGCCAGCAGCCTGGGACAGGGTGAACAGCCCCAGCATTTT	CASSLGQGEQPQHF
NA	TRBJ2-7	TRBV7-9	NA	TGTGCCAGCAGCTCAACTTCAGGGAAACAGTCCTACGAGCAGTACTTC	CASSSTSGKQSYEQYF
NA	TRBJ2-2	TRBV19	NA	TGTGCCAGCCGCCGGGATCCGAACACCGGGGAGCTGTTTTTT	CASRRDPNTGELFF
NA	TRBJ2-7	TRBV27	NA	TGTGCCAGCAGCCATGAAAACAGGGTAGGCGACGAGCAGTACTTC	CASSHENRVGDEQYF